A single sample is the source of the 10 T cell receptor beta chains below, sequenced in a study of blood T cell repertoires in COVID-19. The assay was immunoSEQ multiplex PCR, and TCRdb's table has in-frame clones only and misses some. Of some 220,000 clones in the sample, around three quarters were seen once. The sequencing input was peripheral blood. The receptors come from a woman in her seventies with acute or convalescent COVID-19.

This rearrangement joins TRBV7-2 to TRBJ2-2, with D tentatively TRBD2 (5 bases). This CDR3 contains 15 residues. CDR1 is SGHTA and CDR2 is FQGNSA in the germline V gene. Trimming took 3 bases from V and 4 from J, leaving 12 bases between them. The CDR3 reads CASSFISVLTGELFF. Written as DNA, the CDR3 is TGTGCCAGCAGCTTTATTAGCGTACTCACCGGGGAGCTGTTTTTT.

The rearrangement joins TRBV19 to TRBJ2-3, with TRBD1 as a possible D gene (6 bases). Germline V gene sequence: CDR1 LNHDA, CDR2 SQIVND (reference sequence). The CDR3 sequence is 14 residues long. V was pared by 3 bases and J by 6 bases, with 13 bases between. The CDR3: CASSIRVRGDTQYF. CDR3 bases: TGTGCCAGTAGTATTCGAGTAAGGGGGGATACGCAGTATTTT.

The DNA for the CDR3 is TGTGCCAGCAGTTACTCGGGGACATATGATCAAGAGACCCAGTACTTC. Protein product: CASSYSGTYDQETQYF. The rearrangement joins TRBV6-6 to TRBJ2-5, with a possible D match to TRBD1 (6 bases). Germline V gene data show CDR1 as MNHNY and CDR2 as SVGAGI (reference sequence). CDR3 length equals 16 residues. V was cut by 0 bases and J by 2 bases, with 13 bases left in between.

A note on this clone: The sample carries other DNA sequences with the same CDR3. The rearrangement uses TRBV9 and TRBJ2-3; D gene uncertain. The CDR3 is 12 amino acids. The germline gives CDR1 SGDLS, CDR2 YYNGEE. The V gene lost 3 bases and the J gene lost 0 bases, with 2 bases spanning the gap. The chain's CDR3 is CASSASTDTQYF. CDR3 bases: TGTGCCAGCAGCGCTAGCACAGATACGCAGTATTTT.

This clone was picked up a small number of times. The chain recombines TRBV4-1 with TRBJ2-7, with TRBD2 as a possible D gene (5 bases). V was pared by 0 bases and J by 3 bases, with 12 bases between. The CDR3 contains 15 residues. The germline CDR1 and CDR2 sequences are MGHRA and YSYEKL. Written as DNA, the CDR3 is TGCGCCAGCAGCCAAGAATTTATCGGACTCTACGAGCAGTACGTC. Encoded protein: CASSQEFIGLYEQYV.

A note on this clone: This may stem from a read error, because a much larger clone lies one nucleotide away. The chain couples TRBV7-8 to TRBJ2-5; D ambiguous. Germline assignment: CDR1 SGHVS and CDR2 FQNEAQ. V was clipped by 5 bases and J by 5 bases, with 9 bases between them. The CDR3 is 12 amino acids. CDR3 residues: CASSPGDETQYF. The CDR3 DNA reads as TGTGCCAGCAGCCCTGGAGATGAGACCCAGTACTTC.

The V call is TRBV4-2, the J call TRBJ1-3; unclear D gene. The CDR3 sequence is 15 residues long. Germline loops: CDR1 LGHNA, CDR2 YNFKEQ. V lost 1 base and J 3 bases, leaving 10 bases between the germline ends. The CDR3 DNA is TGTGCCAGCAGCCAAGGGGCCCAACTTGGAAACACCATATATTTT. Protein sequence: CASSQGAQLGNTIYF.

The chain has TRBV18 and TRBJ2-3, with 10 nucleotides matching TRBD2. CDR1 KGHSH and CDR2 LQKENI come from the germline V gene. There are 17 residues in the CDR3. Trimming removed 0 bases from V and 1 base from J; junction bases left unmatched: 4. Written as DNA, the CDR3 is TGTGCCAGCTCACCACCCTCCCTAGCGGGGGGCACAGATACGCAGTATTTT. This encodes CASSPPSLAGGTDTQYF.

This rearrangement joins TRBV30 to TRBJ1-6, with D possibly being TRBD1 (5 bases). Germline V lookup: CDR1 GTSNPN, CDR2 SVGIG (reference sequence). The CDR3 is 15 residues long. Trimming stripped 2 bases from V and 10 bases from J, with 18 bases between. This CDR3 is CAWSTSGIRRSPLHF. In nucleotides, the CDR3 is TGTGCCTGGAGTACCTCAGGGATCAGACGCTCACCCCTCCACTTT.

The chain couples TRBV5-8 to TRBJ1-2; a weak D match, TRBD1 (6 bases). V gave up 4 bases and J gave up 5 bases, with 21 bases separating them. The V gene's germline CDR1 is SGHTS and CDR2 YDEGEE. The CDR3 spans 16 residues. DNA for the CDR3: TGTGCCAGCAGCCCCGGACAGTATAATGCCATATATGGCTACACCTTC. Amino acids: CASSPGQYNAIYGYTF.